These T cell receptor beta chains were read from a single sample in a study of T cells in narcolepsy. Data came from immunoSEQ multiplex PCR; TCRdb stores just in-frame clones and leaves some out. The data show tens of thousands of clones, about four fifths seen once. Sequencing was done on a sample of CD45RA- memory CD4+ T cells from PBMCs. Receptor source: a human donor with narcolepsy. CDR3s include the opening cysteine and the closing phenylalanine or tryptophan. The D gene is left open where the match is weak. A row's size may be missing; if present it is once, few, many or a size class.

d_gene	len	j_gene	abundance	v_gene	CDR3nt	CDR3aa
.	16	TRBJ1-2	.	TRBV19	TGTGCCAGTAGTATTGGGATGACCTTCGAAAACTATGGCTACACCTTC	CASSIGMTFENYGYTF
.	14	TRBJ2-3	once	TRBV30	TGTGCCTGGAACGCCGGAGGGGGCACAGATACGCAGTATTTT	CAWNAGGGTDTQYF
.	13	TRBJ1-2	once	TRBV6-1	TGTGCCAGCAGTACGGACGCTGTAATGGGCTACACCTTC	CASSTDAVMGYTF
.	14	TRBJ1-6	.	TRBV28	TGTGCCAGCAGTTTGTCGGGACTTAATTCACCCCTCCACTTT	CASSLSGLNSPLHF
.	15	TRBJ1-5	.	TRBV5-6	TGTGCCAGCAGCTTCCGGGCAGGCCTCAATCAGCCCCAGCATTTT	CASSFRAGLNQPQHF
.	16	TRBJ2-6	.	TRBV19	TGTGCCAGTAGCCTCCAGGGGTCCACTGGGGCCAACGTCCTGACTTTC	CASSLQGSTGANVLTF
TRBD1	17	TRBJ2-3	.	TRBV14	TGTGCCAGCAGCCGATTTCCGGGACAGGAGCCCACAGATACGCAGTATTTT	CASSRFPGQEPTDTQYF
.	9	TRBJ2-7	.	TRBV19	TGTGCCAGTGCGGGCGAGCAGTACTTC	CASAGEQYF
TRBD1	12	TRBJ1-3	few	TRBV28	TGTGCCAGCAGTTACAACGACAGGGTCATATATTTT	CASSYNDRVIYF
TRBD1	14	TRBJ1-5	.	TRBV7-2	TGTGCCAGCAGCAACCGACAGGGTGCCCAGCCCCAGCATTTT	CASSNRQGAQPQHF
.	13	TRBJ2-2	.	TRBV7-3	TGTGCCAGCAGCTTTGGGGGTCCCGGGGAGCTGTTTTTT	CASSFGGPGELFF
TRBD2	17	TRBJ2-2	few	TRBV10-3	TGTGCCATCGGAAAAGCCGGGACTAACTCGAACACCGGGGAGCTGTTTTTT	CAIGKAGTNSNTGELFF
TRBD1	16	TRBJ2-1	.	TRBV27	TGTGCCAGCCGCCCCTCCTGGGCTCGACAGGGGGATGAGCAGTTCTTC	CASRPSWARQGDEQFF
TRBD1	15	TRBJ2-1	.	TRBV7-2	TGTGCCAGCAGCCTGGACAGGAGAACCTACAATGAGCAGTTCTTC	CASSLDRRTYNEQFF
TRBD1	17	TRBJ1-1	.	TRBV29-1	TGCAGCGTTGATTCGGTCCTCGGCAGGGGGGCCAACACTGAAGCTTTCTTT	CSVDSVLGRGANTEAFF
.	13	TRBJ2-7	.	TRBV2	TGTGCCAGCAGCCGACAGGAAATCTACGAGCAGTACTTC	CASSRQEIYEQYF
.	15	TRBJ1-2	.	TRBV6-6	TGTGCCAGCAGTTACTTGGACGGGGCCCCCTATGGCTACACCTTC	CASSYLDGAPYGYTF
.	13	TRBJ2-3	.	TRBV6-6	TGTGCCAGCACCGACCGGAGTACAGATACGCAGTATTTT	CASTDRSTDTQYF
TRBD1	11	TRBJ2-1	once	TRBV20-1	TGCAGTGCTAGGGGGGACAGCAGTCAGTTCTTC	CSARGDSSQFF
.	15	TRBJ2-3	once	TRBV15	TGTGCCACCAGCAGGCCCTGGGTGTACACAGATACGCAGTATTTT	CATSRPWVYTDTQYF
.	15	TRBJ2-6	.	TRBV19	TGTGCCAGTAGTATACAGTCCGCCGGGGCCAACGTCCTGACTTTC	CASSIQSAGANVLTF